This TCR beta chain emerged from a study of blood T cell repertoires in COVID-19 (TCRdb year 2020). Study-wide context: Samples covering the acute and convalescent phases of COVID-19 were provided by collaborators in the United States, Italy and Spain. Where available, HLA class I and class II types were obtained from metadata supplied by the sample provider rather than from assay-based typing. Sample metadata almost always included a de-identified subject ID, COVID-19 status, age in years and sex. The repertoires were released in a freely available public database meant as a resource for research on the immune response to SARS-CoV-2. The samples were drawn from the first 160 participants of the ongoing ImmuneRACE study and from 950 to 1,500 subjects provided by 6 global collaborators. The prospective study material was composed of cDNA or gDNA derived from T cells, B-cell-depleted T cells, or PBMCs. Deeply sampled blood TCRbeta repertoires from subjects exposed to, actively infected with, or recovered from COVID-19 were included in the dataset.

The CDR3 covers 14 residues, taking in both the cysteine and the phenylalanine. The kept DNA is CDR3 alone, 42 bases in frame from the first base. The junction carries 11 bases between V and J, which are trimmed by 0 bases and 5 bases respectively. The germline V gene encodes CDR1 SGDLS and CDR2 YYNGEE. As regards this clone: There is no known antigen for this receptor. Nothing much larger sits one base from this clone, and base qualities are not available.

Results and caveats for the whole study, not just this receptor: The quantity of clinical and demographic metadata differed by source and by participant and was supplied without curation.

TCRbeta CDR3 regions were amplified from genomic DNA using the immunoSEQ Assay, a bias-controlled multiplex PCR. In the authors' own workflow: The number of nucleated cells in each sample was estimated from the amplification of reference gene primers within the assay. To quantify the absolute abundance of each unique TCRbeta CDR3 rearrangement, sequence reads were collapsed and filtered. For each sample, productive Simpson clonality was calculated as the square root of Simpson's diversity index over productive rearrangements. Sourced from immuneACCESS, this table was stored by TCRdb with only in-frame sequences that have V and J called. A share of the clones is absent; for the studies checked, an unresolved V gene accounts for under half, and the remainder has no known explanation. The V and J calls and the clone size are those of that table, but D and trimming were determined from the DNA. The sample table shows about 26,000 clones, and almost 95% are seen once. In total, the top ten clones hold 2.1% of the sample.

Each collaborating institution followed its own protocols to collect whole blood in K2EDTA tubes. Collaborator samples were shipped for TCRbeta analysis as frozen whole blood, isolated PBMCs, or DNA extracted from either sample type. The sequencing input was peripheral blood. The V and J segments used are TRBV9 and TRBJ2-5; the D segment cannot be called with confidence. The sequence derives from a human donor in a cohort sampled during active COVID-19. The sequenced DNA is TGTGCCAGCAGCGTAGAAGGAGCCGGGGAGACCCAGTACTTC. Its protein is CASSVEGAGETQYF.